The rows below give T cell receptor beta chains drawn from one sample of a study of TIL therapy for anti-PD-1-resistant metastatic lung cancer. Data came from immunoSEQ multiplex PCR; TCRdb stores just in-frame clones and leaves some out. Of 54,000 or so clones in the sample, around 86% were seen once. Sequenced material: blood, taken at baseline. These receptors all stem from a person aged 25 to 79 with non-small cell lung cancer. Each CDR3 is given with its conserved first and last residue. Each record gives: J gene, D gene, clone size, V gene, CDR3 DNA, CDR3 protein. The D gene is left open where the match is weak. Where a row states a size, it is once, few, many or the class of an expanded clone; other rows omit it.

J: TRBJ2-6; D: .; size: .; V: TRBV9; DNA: TGTGCCAGCAGCGTGGCTCGGGGGGCGGCTGGGGCCAACGTCCTGACTTTC; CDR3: CASSVARGAAGANVLTF
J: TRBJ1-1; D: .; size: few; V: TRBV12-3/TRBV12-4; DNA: TGTGCCAGCAGTCTCCAGAGGTCTCAAGCTTTCTTT; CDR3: CASSLQRSQAFF
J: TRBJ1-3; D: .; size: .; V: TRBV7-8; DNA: TGTGCCAGCAGCCACGGGAGGTCTGGAAACACCATATATTTT; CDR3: CASSHGRSGNTIYF
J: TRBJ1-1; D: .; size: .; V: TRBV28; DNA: TGTGCCAGCAGTCCTCTCTTCAGGGGAGGAATGAACACTGAAGCTTTCTTT; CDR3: CASSPLFRGGMNTEAFF
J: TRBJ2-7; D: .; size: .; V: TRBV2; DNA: TGTGCCATAGGCGGGGAAGGCTACGAGCAGTACTTC; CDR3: CAIGGEGYEQYF
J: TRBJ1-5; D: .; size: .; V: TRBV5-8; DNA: TGTGCCAGCAGCGCCGGGACTCTCGATCAGCCCCAGCATTTT; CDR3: CASSAGTLDQPQHF
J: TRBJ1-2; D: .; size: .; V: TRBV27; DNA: TGTGCCAGCAGTTTCGCAGGGGCCAACTATGGCTACACCTTC; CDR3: CASSFAGANYGYTF
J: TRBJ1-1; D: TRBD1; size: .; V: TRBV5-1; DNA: TGCGCCAGCAGAGGACAGGGGAGCACTGAAGCTTTCTTT; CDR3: CASRGQGSTEAFF
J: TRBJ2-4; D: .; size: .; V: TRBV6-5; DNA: TGTGCCAGCAGCCCCGGGGCGGTTGGCAAAAACATTCAGTACTTC; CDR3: CASSPGAVGKNIQYF
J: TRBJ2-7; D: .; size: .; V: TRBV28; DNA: TGTGCCAGCAGCCCCTTTGGGTCTCGGAGCTACGAGCAGTACTTC; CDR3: CASSPFGSRSYEQYF